A single sample is the source of the 10 T cell receptor beta chains below, sequenced in a study of monozygotic twins with inflammatory bowel disease. For each CDR3 protein, TCRdb gives one entry from its re-call of the 5' RACE reads, without DNA. This sample lists about 380,000 distinct CDR3 sequences; its ten largest clones have approximately 2.4%. The specimen was blood. The origin of the receptors is a human donor with ulcerative colitis or Crohn's disease, or a healthy co-twin of an affected twin (not recorded which).

V gene TRBV4-3 combines with J gene TRBJ2-2; TCRdb's assignment of TRBD1 cannot be checked, as there is no DNA. Germline CDR1 reads LGHNA; CDR2 reads YSLEER. The CDR3 spans 16 residues. The CDR3 spells CASQPRYRQGAGELFF.

The chain joins TRBV20-1 to TRBJ2-5. From germline, CDR1 is DFQATT and CDR2 SNEGSKA (reference sequence). The CDR3 covers 12 residues. The CDR3 here is CSAETREETQYF.

This chain's CDR3 is CASMRTGVSDGYTF. This rearrangement joins TRBV19 to TRBJ1-2; the D gene TCRdb calls, TRBD1, cannot be checked with no DNA. Germline CDR1 reads LNHDA; CDR2 reads SQIVND (reference sequence). The CDR3 length is 14 residues.

The gene calls are TRBV5-1 and TRBJ1-5; the TCRdb D gene call, TRBD1, has no DNA to confirm it. Germline assignment: CDR1 SGHRS and CDR2 YFSETQ. The CDR3 covers 17 residues. The CDR3 loop reads CASSLGPRGGDNQPQHF.

The chain is built from TRBV20-1 and TRBJ2-3; checking the TCRdb D call of TRBD2 is not possible without DNA. Germline assignment: CDR1 DFQATT and CDR2 SNEGSKA (reference sequence). This CDR3 contains 16 residues. CDR3 loop: CSAREDSGGYTDTQYF.

The chain employs TRBV6-5 and TRBJ2-5; lacking DNA, the TRBD1 call made by TCRdb goes unchecked. Germline V gene sequence: CDR1 MNHEY, CDR2 SVGAGI. This CDR3 has 15 residues. CDR3 in amino acids: CASSYAGGPQETQYF.

The chain uses TRBV9 and TRBJ2-7; as DNA is missing, the TRBD1 call by TCRdb cannot be tested. The CDR3 consists of 16 residues. Looked up from germline, CDR1 is SGDLS and CDR2 is YYNGEE. The CDR3 protein is CASSNRADGGSYEQYF. Based on the CDR3 plus reference TRBV9 and TRBJ2-7, the full variable domain is DSGVTQTPKHLITATGQRVTLRCSPRSGDLSVYWYQQSLDQGLQFLIQYYNGEERAKGNILERFSAQQFPDLHSELNLSSLELGDSALYFCASSNRADGGSYEQYFGPGTRLTVT.

The V gene is TRBV7-3, the J gene TRBJ2-5; the D call from TCRdb, TRBD1, cannot be confirmed without DNA. The CDR3 length is 13 residues. Germline V gene sequence: CDR1 SGHTA, CDR2 FQGTGA. The CDR3 region is CARSKTVPETQYF.

The chain combines TRBV11-2 with TRBJ1-5; the TCRdb call, TRBD1, lacks DNA for checking. Germline values: CDR1 SGHAT, CDR2 FQNNGV. The CDR3 contains 16 residues. CDR3: CASSLFAGSGGQPQHF.

This chain joins TRBV5-1 and TRBJ2-2; TCRdb names TRBD1, which stays unverified in the absence of DNA. Germline V gene lookup returns CDR1 SGHRS and CDR2 YFSETQ. The CDR3 extends over 16 amino acids. CDR3 sequence reads: CASRKAGTANTGELFF.